The rows below give T cell receptor beta chains drawn from one sample of a study of blood T cell repertoires in COVID-19. The protocol was immunoSEQ multiplex PCR, while the TCRdb copy is restricted to in-frame clones and leaves out a portion. The sample records 250,000 to 350,000 clones, 65% to 90% being singletons. The specimen sequenced was PBMCs or T cells enriched from blood (not recorded which). These receptors all come from a woman aged 18 to 35 who had recovered from COVID-19. Both conserved end residues are part of each CDR3. A D gene is named only where the DNA matches it firmly. The size of a clone is reported for some rows only, either as once, few or many, or as a class for expanded clones.

j_call	clone_size	v_call	d_call	cdr3_nt	cdr3_aa
TRBJ2-3	.	TRBV9	TRBD1	TGTGCCAGCAGCTTCGGGACAGGGGAGACGCAGTATTTT	CASSFGTGETQYF
TRBJ1-6	.	TRBV28	TRBD1	TGTGCCAGCAGTTCCCCGACAGGGGTCTTGACCCTCCACTTT	CASSSPTGVLTLHF
TRBJ1-2	.	TRBV6-6	.	TGTGCCAGCAGCCGGACAGTTGGCGGCTACACCTTC	CASSRTVGGYTF
TRBJ1-5	.	TRBV19	TRBD1	TGTGCCAGTAGTATAAGGGGGCACAATCAGCCCCAGCATTTT	CASSIRGHNQPQHF
TRBJ2-3	.	TRBV6-5	TRBD2	TGTGCCAGCAGTTACTCGGGGCTAGCGGTCACAGATACGCAGTATTTT	CASSYSGLAVTDTQYF
TRBJ1-1	.	TRBV5-4	.	TGTGCCAGCAGCCTTGAGGATGACACTGAAGCTTTCTTT	CASSLEDDTEAFF
TRBJ1-5	.	TRBV2	.	TGTGCCAGCAGTTCAGGGGCAGGGTATAGCAATCAGCCCCAGCATTTT	CASSSGAGYSNQPQHF
TRBJ2-1	once	TRBV2	.	TGTGCCAGCAGCGTGACAGAAAATGAGCAGTTCTTC	CASSVTENEQFF
TRBJ1-2	.	TRBV30	TRBD1	TGTGCCTGGAGTGTGATGACAGGGGTGGGCTATGGCTACACCTTC	CAWSVMTGVGYGYTF
TRBJ1-3	.	TRBV3-1/TRBV3-2	.	TGTGCCAGCAGCCAAGATCACGGGACTGGAAACACCATATATTTT	CASSQDHGTGNTIYF
TRBJ1-1	.	TRBV10-3	.	TGTGCCATCAGTGAGGAGTACCAGGCAGAAGCTTTCTTT	CAISEEYQAEAFF
TRBJ1-5	.	TRBV4-1	TRBD1	TGCGCCAGCAGCCAAGTTGGGACAGTATCTTATCAGCCCCAGCATTTT	CASSQVGTVSYQPQHF
TRBJ2-7	.	TRBV24-1	TRBD1	TGTGCCACCAGTGGCCCCGGGACAGGTGACGAGCAGTACTTC	CATSGPGTGDEQYF
TRBJ2-3	.	TRBV5-1	TRBD1	TGCGCCAGCAGCTGGGGACAGGGTTGGAGGGATACGCAGTATTTT	CASSWGQGWRDTQYF
TRBJ2-7	.	TRBV10-3	.	TGTGCCATCAGTGAGTCGGAAGGACTCGAAGGGTCACAGTACTTC	CAISESEGLEGSQYF
TRBJ1-2	.	TRBV5-1	.	TGCGCCAGCAGCCCGGGCGGCGGGGACTATGGCTACACCTTC	CASSPGGGDYGYTF
TRBJ2-7	once	TRBV28	.	TGTGCCAGCAGTTTTTCTATTCGGGGGAGCTACGAGCAGTACTTC	CASSFSIRGSYEQYF
TRBJ1-4	.	TRBV13	.	TGTGCCAGCAGCCCCCCACCCGTACAGGGCAATGAAAAACTGTTTTTT	CASSPPPVQGNEKLFF
TRBJ1-2	.	TRBV18	.	TGTGCCAGCTCATACCAGGGAGGCTACACCTTC	CASSYQGGYTF
TRBJ1-2	.	TRBV6-5	TRBD1	TGTGCCAGCAGCGGGTCGATCTCAGGGGGCGGCTACACCTTC	CASSGSISGGGYTF
TRBJ1-1	.	TRBV3-1/TRBV3-2	TRBD1	TGTGCCAGCAGCCAGCTCAGGGGGCCAGCTTTCTTT	CASSQLRGPAFF
TRBJ1-5	.	TRBV19	.	TGTGCCAGTACCCAGACAATTTATAGCAATCAGCCCCAGCATTTT	CASTQTIYSNQPQHF
TRBJ2-1	few	TRBV7-9	TRBD2	TGTGCCAGCAGCCGACTAGCAGGTTCCTACAATGAGCAGTTCTTC	CASSRLAGSYNEQFF
TRBJ1-1	.	TRBV6-5	.	TGTGCCAGCAGCCTGGGAGGAACCATGAACACTGAAGCTTTCTTT	CASSLGGTMNTEAFF
TRBJ2-7	.	TRBV18	TRBD2	TGTGCCAGCTCACCAAGCAGCGGGGGGGTCAACGAGCAGTACTTC	CASSPSSGGVNEQYF
TRBJ2-3	once	TRBV3-1/TRBV3-2	TRBD2	TGTGCCAGCAGTTACAGGACTAGCCTGAGCGCAGATACGCAGTATTTT	CASSYRTSLSADTQYF
TRBJ1-2	.	TRBV4-1	TRBD1	TGCGCCAGCAAGCCAACGGCGGGGACAGGGAAATTACCAGAACTATATGGCTACACCTTC	CASKPTAGTGKLPELYGYTF
TRBJ1-2	.	TRBV7-3	TRBD1	TGTGCCAGCGGGACAGGGAACTATGGCTACACCTTC	CASGTGNYGYTF
TRBJ1-4	.	TRBV28	.	TGTGGATCTAAGTCTAATGAAAAACTGTTTTTT	CGSKSNEKLFF
TRBJ2-7	.	TRBV3-1/TRBV3-2	.	TGTGCCAGCAGCCAAGATCCTAGCTGGTCCTACGAGCAGTACTTC	CASSQDPSWSYEQYF
TRBJ1-4	.	TRBV30	.	TGTGCCTGGAGTGTACTCTCCTTGAGTGAAAAACTGTTTTTT	CAWSVLSLSEKLFF
TRBJ2-3	.	TRBV6-5	.	TGTGCCAGCAGAAACAGGGAAGGCACAGATACGCAGTATTTT	CASRNREGTDTQYF
TRBJ2-7	.	TRBV3-1/TRBV3-2	.	TGTGCCAGCAGCCAATACTCCTACGAGCAGTACTTC	CASSQYSYEQYF
TRBJ2-7	.	TRBV30	.	TGTGCCTGGAGACCTATAGCTGGAAAGGTCTACGAGCAGTACTTC	CAWRPIAGKVYEQYF
TRBJ2-7	.	TRBV19	.	TGTGCCAGTAGTCACTCAGGTTCCTACGAGCAGTACTTC	CASSHSGSYEQYF
TRBJ1-1	once	TRBV10-2	.	TGCGCCAGCGGAGCCCGGGGCACTGAAGCTTTCTTT	CASGARGTEAFF
TRBJ2-1	.	TRBV29-1	TRBD2	TGCAGCGCCGGGACTAGCGGTTACAATGAGCAGTTCTTC	CSAGTSGYNEQFF
TRBJ2-1	.	TRBV12-3/TRBV12-4	TRBD2	TGTGCCAGCAGGGGGACTAGCGGCAATGAGCAGTTCTTC	CASRGTSGNEQFF
TRBJ1-4	.	TRBV28	TRBD1	TGTGCCAGCAGTTTCCCGACAGGGGGCTCCTTTAATGAAAAACTGTTTTTT	CASSFPTGGSFNEKLFF
TRBJ2-2	.	TRBV9	TRBD2	TGTGCCAGCAGCGTAGGGGGAGGGTTGGGCACCGGGGAGCTGTTTTTT	CASSVGGGLGTGELFF
TRBJ2-2	once	TRBV30	.	TGTGCCTGGAATAAGTTTTCGGACACCGGGGAGCTGTTTTTT	CAWNKFSDTGELFF
TRBJ2-2	.	TRBV21-1	.	TGTGCCAGCAGCAAAGGGACTAGCTCATCGTTGAACACCGGGGAGCTGTTTTTT	CASSKGTSSSLNTGELFF